One and the same sample provided the 23 T cell receptor beta chains below, sequenced in a study of spatial heterogeneity in lung cancer. Using its own MiXCR run on the 5' RACE reads, TCRdb lists one record per CDR3 protein. The sample has just under 1,500 distinct CDR3 sequences; roughly 7.7% are singletons. Time point of the sample: sample taken at primary tumor resection. Sequencing covered unsorted whole RNA taken from tumor, nontumor lung or frozen PBMC. The source material was normal lung tissue next to the tumor, sampled at surgery. The receptor source for this set is a female donor with early-stage non-small cell lung cancer.

This clonotype is categorized as large. Since it is a stray read in a library aimed at alpha chains, this beta chain has a size that is not meaningful. The chain carries TRBV19 and TRBJ2-1, with D possibly being TRBD2 (5 bases). V was cut by 5 bases and J by 6 bases, with 14 bases left in between. The CDR3 runs 14 residues. Germline-derived CDR1 and CDR2 are LNHDA and SQIVND (reference sequence). The CDR3 here is CASSGSSGRNEQFF. DNA of the CDR3: TGTGCCAGTAGTGGGTCCAGCGGCCGCAATGAGCAGTTCTTC. The full variable domain, rest sourced from reference TRBV19 and TRBJ2-1, is DGGITQSPKYLFRKEGQNVTLSCEQNLNHDAMYWYRQDPGQGLRLIYYSQIVNDFQKGDIAEGYSVSREKKESFPLTVTSAQKNPTAFYLCASSGSSGRNEQFFGPGTRLTVL.

This clonotype counts as medium-sized (0.01 to 0.1%). This beta chain is an off-target read within a library intended for alpha chains, so its frequency means little. This sequence joins TRBV7-2 and TRBJ1-4; weak D call: TRBD1 (6 bases). CDR3 length: 15 amino acids. The ends were cut back, 0 bases at V and 7 bases at J, with 12 bases in the middle. Germline CDR1 SGHTA, CDR2 FQGNSA. This CDR3 reads CASSLAPGVGEKLFF. CDR3 DNA sequence: TGTGCCAGCAGCTTAGCGCCAGGGGTGGGTGAAAAACTGTTTTTT. Combining the CDR3 with reference TRBV7-2 and TRBJ1-4 gives the whole variable domain GAGVSQSPSNKVTEKGKDVELRCDPISGHTALYWYRQSLGQGLEFLIYFQGNSAPDKSGLPSDRFSAERTGGSVSTLTIQRTQQEDSAVYLCASSLAPGVGEKLFFGSGTQLSVL.

This clonotype was picked up many times. A library prepared for alpha chains yielded this beta chain as an off-target read; its size is of little meaning. The V call is TRBV6-2 or TRBV6-3, the J call TRBJ2-7, with D perhaps given as TRBD1 or TRBD2 (5 bases each). Trimming removed 4 bases at V and 9 bases at J, with 16 bases between. The CDR3 extends over 13 amino acids. Germline V gives CDR1 MNHEY, CDR2 SVGEGT. The CDR3 nucleotides read TGTGCCAGCAGTTTCTTGGGGACCAGAGGGCAGTACTTC. As protein: CASSFLGTRGQYF.

This clonotype was detected ten times or more. As an off-target read in a library built for alpha chains, this beta chain has a frequency of little significance. The chain couples TRBV7-8 to TRBJ2-1; 9 nucleotides agree with TRBD2. The V gene's germline CDR1 is SGHVS and CDR2 FQNEAQ. This CDR3 region has 15 residues. V trimming: 3 bases; J trimming: 9 bases; junction bases outside the gene matches: 9. The CDR3 reads CASSFRRGGSSEQFF. The DNA for the CDR3 is TGTGCCAGCAGCTTTCGGCGGGGGGGCTCTTCTGAGCAGTTCTTC.

In its sample, this clonotype is large. This beta chain lies outside the target of a library built for alpha chains; its clone size means little. The gene calls are TRBV20-1 and TRBJ2-3; 11 nucleotides match TRBD1. The ends lost 4 bases at V and 4 bases at J; junction bases unmatched: 7. The CDR3 contains 15 residues. Germline CDR1 DFQATT, CDR2 SNEGSKA (reference sequence). Here the CDR3 DNA reads TGCAGTGCTATGGGCGGACAGGGGGCGGCAGATACGCAGTATTTT. Protein sequence: CSAMGGQGAADTQYF.

This clonotype was seen a handful of times. For a library built for alpha chains, this beta chain is a stray read; little rests on its size. This rearrangement joins TRBV5-6 to TRBJ2-3; D is unresolved. CDR3 length: 15 residues. Trimming cost V 1 base and J 1 base, with 10 bases left between them. Germline V lookup: CDR1 SGHDT, CDR2 YYEEEE. This CDR3 is CASSLWNTRTDTQYF. CDR3 DNA sequence: TGTGCCAGCAGCTTGTGGAACACTCGCACAGATACGCAGTATTTT.

In its sample, this clonotype ranks as medium-sized. Being off target in a library aimed at alpha chains, this beta chain has a size of little meaning. The chain couples TRBV19 to TRBJ2-1, with D hard to call. The germline V gene encodes CDR1 LNHDA and CDR2 SQIVND (reference sequence). V lost 3 bases, J lost 6 bases, and 12 bases lay in between. The CDR3 consists of 14 residues. The CDR3 DNA is TGTGCCAGTAGTATCTCGGTGGAATTCAATGAGCAGTTCTTC. Protein: CASSISVEFNEQFF.

This clonotype counts as medium-sized. This beta chain is off target for a library built for alpha chains, so its abundance means little. The genes are TRBV6-6 and TRBJ2-7; D gene ambiguous. Trimming removed 6 bases at V and 3 bases at J, with 12 bases between. The CDR3 sequence is 13 residues long. Germline V gives CDR1 MNHNY, CDR2 SVGAGI (reference sequence). As DNA, the CDR3 is TGTGCCAGCAGGAATTATATGGGCTACGAGCAGTACTTC. Its translation is CASRNYMGYEQYF.

Sample share makes this clonotype medium-sized. A library prepared for alpha chains yielded this beta chain as an off-target read; its size is of little meaning. The chain joins TRBV6-5 to TRBJ1-1; a weak D match, TRBD1 (6 bases). The CDR3 runs 13 residues. Germline V CDR1 and CDR2: MNHEY, SVGAGI. Trimming shortened V by 6 bases and J by 1 base, and 9 bases separated the two germline ends. DNA of the CDR3: TGTGCCAGCAGAACAGGGAGGAACACTGAAGCTTTCTTT. Encoded protein: CASRTGRNTEAFF.

Details on this clonotype: This beta chain was picked up by a library intended for alpha chains and is off target, so its count carries little meaning. The genes are TRBV6-5 and TRBJ2-1; 9 nucleotides align to TRBD2. There are 15 residues in the CDR3. Germline values: CDR1 MNHEY, CDR2 SVGAGI. J was trimmed by 6 bases and V by 2 bases; bases with no gene match: 5. The CDR3 sequence: CASSYGAGGPNEQFF. CDR3 sequence (DNA): TGTGCCAGCAGTTACGGCGCGGGAGGGCCCAATGAGCAGTTCTTC.

Judged by abundance, this clonotype is large. The library was designed around alpha chains, so this beta chain is a stray read whose abundance carries little weight. The rearrangement links TRBV12-3 or TRBV12-4 to TRBJ1-2; D remains ambiguous. The CDR3 length is 17 residues. Between the trimmed V and J ends, which lost 3 bases and 3 bases, there was a span of 20 bases. The CDR3 loop is CASSLRRWDDRDYGYTF. As DNA, the CDR3 is TGTGCCAGCAGTTTGAGACGGTGGGATGATCGGGACTATGGCTACACCTTC.

Worth noting for this clonotype: This beta chain slipped into a library made for alpha chains as a stray read, so its size is not meaningful. V is TRBV5-1 and J is TRBJ2-5; 7 bases fit TRBD1. Trimming removed 1 base from V and 2 bases from J; junction bases left unmatched: 5. This CDR3 contains 15 residues. Germline V gives CDR1 SGHRS, CDR2 YFSETQ. CDR3 nucleotide sequence: TGCGCCAGCAGCTTGAGCCGACAGGGTCAAGAGACCCAGTACTTC. Translated, it gives CASSLSRQGQETQYF.

This clonotype is termed large (0.1 to 1%). Little can be read into the size of this beta chain, an off-target read in a library designed for alpha chains. The rearrangement uses TRBV6-6 and TRBJ2-2; D may be TRBD1 or TRBD2 (5 bases each). The ends were cut back, 6 bases at V and 0 bases at J, with 20 bases in the middle. This CDR3 is built from 18 residues. Germline assignment: CDR1 MNHNY and CDR2 SVGAGI (reference sequence). CDR3 loop: CASRPTRDGSANTGELFF. Written as DNA, the CDR3 is TGTGCCAGCAGACCAACCCGGGACGGCAGCGCGAACACCGGGGAGCTGTTTTTT.

This clonotype is deemed medium-sized (0.01 to 0.1%). With the library built for alpha chains, this beta chain is off target and its frequency is not meaningful. The chain recombines TRBV7-9 with TRBJ2-3; 7 bases line up with TRBD1. CDR3 size: 13 residues. Trimming at V came to 5 bases and at J to 3 bases, leaving 2 bases not matched to a gene. Germline V CDR1 and CDR2: SEHNR, FQNEAQ (reference sequence). Here the CDR3 DNA reads TGTGCCAGCAGCCGACAGGGTACAGATACGCAGTATTTT. This gives the protein CASSRQGTDTQYF.

This clonotype qualifies as medium-sized (0.01 to 0.1%). Since the library was made to target alpha chains, this beta chain is a stray read and its abundance is not meaningful. The rearrangement joins TRBV7-2 to TRBJ2-2, with 9 positions matching TRBD2. Trimming at V came to 3 bases and at J to 3 bases, leaving 2 bases not matched to a gene. From germline, CDR1 is SGHTA and CDR2 FQGNSA. This CDR3 is built from 15 residues. The DNA for the CDR3 is TGTGCCAGCAGCTTGCGCGGGGGGGACACCGGGGAGCTGTTTTTT. Translating gives CASSLRGGDTGELFF.

By sample share, this clonotype is medium-sized. This beta chain turned up in a library designed for alpha chains; as an off-target read, its abundance says little. This chain joins TRBV7-9 and TRBJ1-5; 7 bases are shared with TRBD1. CDR1 is SEHNR and CDR2 is FQNEAQ in the germline V gene (reference sequence). The CDR3 has 14 residues. V gave up 4 bases and J gave up 6 bases; unmatched junction bases: 6. The CDR3 reads CASSSDREVQPQHF. The CDR3 nucleotides read TGTGCCAGCAGCTCCGACAGGGAGGTTCAGCCCCAGCATTTT.

This clonotype was detected many times. Little can be read into the size of this beta chain, an off-target read in a library designed for alpha chains. This chain uses TRBV7-4 with TRBJ2-5; D remains unclear. There are 13 residues in the CDR3. The ends were cut back, 1 base at V and 5 bases at J, with 8 bases in the middle. Germline V gene sequence: CDR1 SGHVT, CDR2 SQSDAQ. The CDR3 DNA reads TGTGCCAGCAGCTTAGGTGGGATGGAGACCCAGTACTTC. It translates to CASSLGGMETQYF.

This clonotype rates as medium-sized. For a library built for alpha chains, this beta chain is a stray read; little rests on its size. The CDR3 spells CSARDTGTGSTEAFF. The CDR3 DNA sequence: TGCAGTGCTAGGGACACCGGGACAGGGTCAACTGAAGCTTTCTTT. This rearrangement joins TRBV20-1 to TRBJ1-1, with 9 bases that match TRBD1. V lost 3 bases, J lost 5 bases, and 10 bases stayed unmatched. The CDR3 runs to 15 residues. CDR1 and CDR2 (germline): DFQATT, SNEGSKA (reference sequence).

This clonotype occurred many times. The library was prepared for alpha chains; this beta chain is a stray read, so its frequency means little. The CDR3 DNA sequence: TGTGCCAGCAGCCAAGCGCTTCAGCCCCAGCATTTT. Its translation is CASSQALQPQHF. This chain links TRBV13 with TRBJ1-5; D is uncertain. There are 12 residues in the CDR3. Germline V CDR1 and CDR2: PRHDT, FYEKMQ (reference sequence). Trimming took off 5 bases at V and 6 bases at J, with 8 bases between the two ends.

By frequency in the sample, this clonotype is large (0.1 to 1%). Because the library targeted alpha chains, this beta chain is an off-target read whose size means little. The chain employs TRBV11-2 and TRBJ2-7; the match to TRBD1 covers 7 bases. The CDR3 spans 15 residues. J lost 2 bases, V lost 0 bases, and 4 bases had no gene match. Germline values: CDR1 SGHAT, CDR2 FQNNGV. Here the CDR3 DNA reads TGTGCCAGCAGCTTAGATGGGGACAGAACCTACGAGCAGTACTTC. This translates into CASSLDGDRTYEQYF.

This clonotype showed up many times. The library was designed around alpha chains, so this beta chain is a stray read whose abundance carries little weight. In DNA, the CDR3 is TGTGCCAGCAGCGCCACCGTTAGGAGTAATTCACCCCTCCACTTT. Protein sequence: CASSATVRSNSPLHF. The chain couples TRBV5-6 to TRBJ1-6; D is undetermined. The CDR3 runs to 15 residues. Germline V gene data show CDR1 as SGHDT and CDR2 as YYEEEE. Deletions cut 4 bases from V and 6 bases from J, with 14 bases between.

This clonotype was counted many times. In a library made to pick up alpha chains, this beta chain is a stray read with a size that means little. This CDR3 is CASSLVPNSPLHF. CDR3 bases: TGTGCCAGCAGCTTGGTCCCCAATTCACCCCTCCACTTT. The chain recombines TRBV5-6 with TRBJ1-6; D gene ambiguous. Trimming left V 0 bases short and J 7 bases short, with 5 bases between. The CDR3 is 13 amino acids. Germline CDR1 is SGHDT and CDR2 is YYEEEE.

By its share, this clonotype is medium-sized. In a library made to pick up alpha chains, this beta chain is a stray read with a size that means little. The chain links TRBV6-6 to TRBJ2-3; TRBD1 or TRBD2 may be the D gene (6 bases each). The CDR3 is 14 residues long. V gave up 2 bases and J gave up 4 bases, with 10 bases separating them. Per the germline V gene, CDR1 is MNHNY and CDR2 is SVGAGI (reference sequence). The CDR3 DNA follows: TGTGCCAGCAGTTACGGGGGGCTGGCAGATACGCAGTATTTT. Translating gives CASSYGGLADTQYF.